This T cell receptor beta chain derives from a study of blood T cell repertoires in COVID-19. From germline, CDR1 is SGHNT and CDR2 YYREEE (reference sequence). The CDR3 is 15 residues long. Trimming removed 0 bases from V and 3 bases from J, with 12 bases in between. Profiling relied on immunoSEQ multiplex PCR, and the TCRdb table lists in-frame clones only, not all of them. The sample records some 150,000 clones, around 83% being singletons. The TCR originated in a woman between 45 and 65 years old who had been exposed to COVID-19. The V and J genes are TRBV5-4 and TRBJ1-2; tentatively, D is TRBD1 (6 bases). Sequencing was done on a sample of PBMCs or T cells enriched from blood (not recorded which). The CDR3 is CASSLGPPGDYGYTF. Here the CDR3 DNA reads TGTGCCAGCAGCTTGGGCCCTCCAGGGGACTATGGCTACACCTTC.